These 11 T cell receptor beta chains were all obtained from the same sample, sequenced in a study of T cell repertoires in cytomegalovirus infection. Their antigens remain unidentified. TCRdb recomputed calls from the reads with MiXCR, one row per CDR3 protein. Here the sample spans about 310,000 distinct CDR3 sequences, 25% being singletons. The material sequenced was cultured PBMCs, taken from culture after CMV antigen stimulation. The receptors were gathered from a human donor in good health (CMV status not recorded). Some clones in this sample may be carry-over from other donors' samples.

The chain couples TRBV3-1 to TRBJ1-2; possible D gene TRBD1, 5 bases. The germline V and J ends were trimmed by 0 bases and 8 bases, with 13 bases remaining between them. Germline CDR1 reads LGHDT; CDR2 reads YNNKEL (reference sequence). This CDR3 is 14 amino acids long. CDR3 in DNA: TGTGCCAGCAGCCAAGAATTGGGACGGATGGGCTACACCTTC. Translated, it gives CASSQELGRMGYTF.

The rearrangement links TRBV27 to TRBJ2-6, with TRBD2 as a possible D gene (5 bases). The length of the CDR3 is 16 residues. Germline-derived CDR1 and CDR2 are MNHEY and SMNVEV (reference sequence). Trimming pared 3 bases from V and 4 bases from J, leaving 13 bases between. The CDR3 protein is CASSFAAPGGANVLTF. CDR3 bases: TGTGCCAGCAGTTTCGCGGCCCCGGGAGGGGCCAACGTCCTGACTTTC.

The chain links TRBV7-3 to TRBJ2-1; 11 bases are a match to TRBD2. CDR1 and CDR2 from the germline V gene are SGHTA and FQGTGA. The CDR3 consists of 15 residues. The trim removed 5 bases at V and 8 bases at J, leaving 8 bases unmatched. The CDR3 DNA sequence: TGTGCCAGCAGCCCGGGACTAGCGGTGAAGGATGAGCAGTTCTTC. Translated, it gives CASSPGLAVKDEQFF.

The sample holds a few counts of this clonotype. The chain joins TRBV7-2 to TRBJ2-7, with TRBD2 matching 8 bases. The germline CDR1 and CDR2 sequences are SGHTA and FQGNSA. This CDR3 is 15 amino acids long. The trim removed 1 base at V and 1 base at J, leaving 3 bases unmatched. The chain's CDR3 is CASSLGRGRSYEQYF. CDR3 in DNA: TGTGCCAGCAGCTTAGGGCGCGGGAGGTCCTACGAGCAGTACTTC.

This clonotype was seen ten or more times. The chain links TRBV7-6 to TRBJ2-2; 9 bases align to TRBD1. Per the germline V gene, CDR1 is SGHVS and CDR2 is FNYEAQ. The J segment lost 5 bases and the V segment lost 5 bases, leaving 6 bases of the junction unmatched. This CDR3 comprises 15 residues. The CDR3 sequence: CASSKGTGQTGELFF. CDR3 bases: TGTGCCAGCAGCAAAGGGACAGGGCAGACCGGGGAGCTGTTTTTT.

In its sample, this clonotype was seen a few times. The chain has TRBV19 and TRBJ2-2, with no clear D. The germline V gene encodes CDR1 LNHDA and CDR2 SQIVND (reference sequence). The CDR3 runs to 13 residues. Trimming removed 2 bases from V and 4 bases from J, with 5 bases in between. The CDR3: CASSIFITGELFF. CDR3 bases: TGTGCCAGTAGTATATTCATCACCGGGGAGCTGTTTTTT.

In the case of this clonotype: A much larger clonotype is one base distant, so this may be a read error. The CDR3 nucleotides read TGTGCCAGCAGCACACAGGGGGTTAGCACAGATACGCAGTATTTT. Its translation: CASSTQGVSTDTQYF. The chain couples TRBV7-2 to TRBJ2-3, with 8 bases fitting TRBD1. Unmatched junction bases numbered 4, after V lost 5 bases and J lost 0 bases. In germline, CDR1 is SGHTA, CDR2 FQGNSA. This CDR3 comprises 15 residues.

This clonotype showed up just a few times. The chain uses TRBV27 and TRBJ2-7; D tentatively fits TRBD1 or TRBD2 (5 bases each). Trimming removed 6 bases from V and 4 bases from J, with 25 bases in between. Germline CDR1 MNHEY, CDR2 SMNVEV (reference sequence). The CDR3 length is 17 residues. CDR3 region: CASRTLTKGTDDYEQYF. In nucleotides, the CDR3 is TGTGCCAGCAGGACTCTGACAAAAGGGACCGACGATTACGAGCAGTACTTC.

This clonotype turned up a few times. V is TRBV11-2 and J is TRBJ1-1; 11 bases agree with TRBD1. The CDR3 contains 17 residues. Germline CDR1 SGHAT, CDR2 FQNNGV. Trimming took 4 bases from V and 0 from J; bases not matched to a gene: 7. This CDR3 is CASSSRDRGTMNTEAFF. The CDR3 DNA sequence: TGTGCCAGCAGCTCCCGGGACAGGGGGACCATGAACACTGAAGCTTTCTTT.

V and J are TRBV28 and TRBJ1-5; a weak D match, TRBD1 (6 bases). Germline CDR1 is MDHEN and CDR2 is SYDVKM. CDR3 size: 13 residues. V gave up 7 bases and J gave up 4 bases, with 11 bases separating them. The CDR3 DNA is TGTGCCAGCATCCCAGGGGATAATCAGCCCCAGCATTTT. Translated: CASIPGDNQPQHF.

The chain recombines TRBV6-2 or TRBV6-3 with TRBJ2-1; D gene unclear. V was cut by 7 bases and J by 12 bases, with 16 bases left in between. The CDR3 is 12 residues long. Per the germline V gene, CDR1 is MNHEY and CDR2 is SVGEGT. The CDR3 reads CASTSFRAMQFF. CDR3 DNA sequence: TGTGCCAGCACCTCGTTTAGGGCTATGCAGTTCTTC.